A single sample gave rise to the 21 T cell receptor beta chains below, sequenced in a study of a mutant IDH1 vaccine in newly diagnosed glioma. Time point defined: baseline, week 1 (first vaccination visit). Specified treatment: pre-vaccination baseline after standard-of-care therapy. Assay: immunoSEQ multiplex PCR; the TCRdb copy retains only in-frame clones and omits some. This table holds approximately 16,000 clones, about 95% found once. Sequencing used peripheral blood mononuclear cells (PBMCs), obtained from a glioma patient treated with radiotherapy, temozolomide or both. The receptors shown here come from a woman aged 18-30 years with glioma. Some clones in this sample may be carry-over from other donors' samples.

J is TRBJ2-3 and V is TRBV7-2; 7 bases line up with TRBD2. Trimming at V came to 5 bases and at J to 3 bases, leaving 14 bases not matched to a gene. The V gene's germline CDR1 is SGHTA and CDR2 FQGNSA. This CDR3 comprises 17 residues. CDR3: CASSPGTDPGGTDTQYF. The CDR3 bases are TGTGCCAGCAGCCCTGGGACCGATCCCGGGGGGACAGATACGCAGTATTTT.

This chain connects TRBV19 to TRBJ2-5; 10 nucleotides line up with TRBD1. The trim removed 3 bases at V and 7 bases at J, leaving 11 bases unmatched. This CDR3 is 16 amino acids long. The V gene's germline CDR1 is LNHDA and CDR2 SQIVND (reference sequence). CDR3 nucleotide sequence: TGTGCCAGTAGTATCTCCTCGGGACAGGGGTGGCGGACCCAGTACTTC. Protein sequence: CASSISSGQGWRTQYF.

This clone was detected once. The chain is built from TRBV28 and TRBJ2-1, with 10 bases that match TRBD2. Germline V lookup: CDR1 MDHEN, CDR2 SYDVKM. The CDR3 loop spans 16 amino acids. The ends lost 6 bases at V and 5 bases at J; junction bases unmatched: 10. CDR3 nucleotides: TGTGCCAGCAGGCCTGGCGGCCTAGCGGGAGACAATGAGCAGTTCTTC. Encoded protein: CASRPGGLAGDNEQFF. The complete variable domain, with remaining parts taken from reference TRBV28 and TRBJ2-1, reads DVKVTQSSRYLVKRTGEKVFLECVQDMDHENMFWYRQDPGLGLRLIYFSYDVKMKEKGDIPEGYSVSREKKERFSLILESASTNQTSMYLCASRPGGLAGDNEQFFGPGTRLTVL.

The CDR3 DNA is TGTGCCAGCAGCTTGGAACAGGGGGTCGCCTACGAGCAGTACTTC. The encoded protein is CASSLEQGVAYEQYF. V is TRBV5-5 and J is TRBJ2-7, with TRBD1 identical over 8 bases. The CDR3 extends over 15 amino acids. The germline gives CDR1 SGHKS, CDR2 YYEKEE (reference sequence). Trimming at V came to 0 bases and at J to 2 bases, leaving 4 bases not matched to a gene. Supplemented by reference TRBV5-5 and TRBJ2-7, the full variable domain reads DAGVTQSPTHLIKTRGQQVTLRCSPISGHKSVSWYQQVLGQGPQFIFQYYEKEERGRGNFPDRFSARQFPNYSSELNVNALLLGDSALYLCASSLEQGVAYEQYFGPGTRLTVT.

The chain recombines TRBV9 with TRBJ2-3; D is uncertain. The CDR3 is 14 residues long. V gave up 4 bases and J gave up 6 bases, with 15 bases separating them. Per the germline V gene, CDR1 is SGDLS and CDR2 is YYNGEE. The DNA for the CDR3 is TGTGCCAGCAGCATAACGCGGACCGCGGATACGCAGTATTTT. This gives the protein CASSITRTADTQYF.

The chain uses TRBV6-5 and TRBJ2-1, with TRBD2 matching over 11 bases. This CDR3 contains 15 residues. Per the germline V gene, CDR1 is MNHEY and CDR2 is SVGAGI. V gave up 2 bases and J gave up 8 bases; unmatched junction bases: 5. CDR3 region: CASSYRSGGAHEQFF. The CDR3 DNA reads TGTGCCAGCAGTTACCGTAGCGGGGGGGCACATGAGCAGTTCTTC.

This chain uses TRBV7-2 with TRBJ2-3; D is ambiguous. Germline CDR1 reads SGHTA; CDR2 reads FQGNSA. The CDR3 is 11 residues long. Trimming shortened V by 6 bases and J by 3 bases, and 4 bases separated the two germline ends. The CDR3 loop reads CASSLTDTQYF. The CDR3 DNA sequence: TGTGCCAGCAGTCTAACAGATACGCAGTATTTT.

The chain carries TRBV2 and TRBJ2-1, with D hard to call. The CDR3 extends over 17 amino acids. CDR1 SNHLY and CDR2 FYNNEI come from the germline V gene. The V end was cut by 5 bases, the J end by 0 bases, with 17 bases between. This CDR3 reads CASSSLEPLSSYNEQFF. CDR3 coding DNA: TGTGCCAGCAGTTCGCTAGAACCCCTGAGCTCCTACAATGAGCAGTTCTTC.

This chain links TRBV25-1 with TRBJ2-5; D is perhaps TRBD2 (5 bases). Germline V gene lookup returns CDR1 MGHDK and CDR2 SYGVNS. The CDR3 runs 16 residues. V lost 2 bases and J 0 bases, leaving 13 bases between the germline ends. This CDR3 reads CASSESEGRHQETQYF. The CDR3 DNA is TGTGCCAGCAGTGAAAGTGAGGGCAGACACCAAGAGACCCAGTACTTC. Based on the CDR3 plus reference TRBV25-1 and TRBJ2-5, the full variable domain is EADIYQTPRYLVIGTGKKITLECSQTMGHDKMYWYQQDPGMELHLIHYSYGVNSTEKGDLSSESTVSRIRTEHFPLTLESARPSHTSQYLCASSESEGRHQETQYFGPGTRLLVL.

This clone occurred once. The chain is built from TRBV19 and TRBJ1-2, with 7 bases that match TRBD1. V lost 6 bases, J lost 5 bases, and 24 bases stayed unmatched. Per germline, CDR1 LNHDA and CDR2 SQIVND (reference sequence). This CDR3 is built from 19 residues. The CDR3 DNA reads as TGTGCCAGTAGCCCTTTGTTGACAGGGAACTACTTAAGCCTATATGGCTACACCTTC. It codes for CASSPLLTGNYLSLYGYTF. Looking up the rest from reference TRBV19 and TRBJ1-2 gives the full variable domain: DGGITQSPKYLFRKEGQNVTLSCEQNLNHDAMYWYRQDPGQGLRLIYYSQIVNDFQKGDIAEGYSVSREKKESFPLTVTSAQKNPTAFYLCASSPLLTGNYLSLYGYTFGSGTRLTVV.

V usage is TRBV4-2 and J usage is TRBJ1-5; 9 nucleotides line up with TRBD1. Germline V gives CDR1 LGHNA, CDR2 YNFKEQ. Trimming took 0 bases from V and 6 from J; bases not matched to a gene: 6. CDR3 size: 16 residues. For the CDR3, the DNA is TGTGCCAGCAGCCAAGAGGGACAGGGTCTCGGTCAGCCCCAGCATTTT. Amino acid sequence: CASSQEGQGLGQPQHF.

V usage is TRBV12-5 and J usage is TRBJ1-4; TRBD1 might be the D (6 bases). V gave up 5 bases and J gave up 8 bases, with 18 bases separating them. Germline CDR1 and CDR2: LGHNT and FRNRAP. The CDR3 is 15 residues long. The CDR3 DNA reads as TGTGCTAGTGGTACCCCAGGGGCCCAGCGGGAAAAACTGTTTTTT. It specifies CASGTPGAQREKLFF.

This chain links TRBV28 with TRBJ1-1; 7 bases fit TRBD1. The germline V gene encodes CDR1 MDHEN and CDR2 SYDVKM. Trimming removed 3 bases from V and 8 bases from J; junction bases left unmatched: 6. There are 13 residues in the CDR3. This CDR3 reads CASSLGGQREAFF. The CDR3 DNA reads as TGTGCCAGCAGTTTGGGGGGACAGAGAGAAGCTTTCTTT.

This chain joins TRBV19 and TRBJ2-1; TRBD2 is a possible D gene (7 bases). CDR3 length: 15 residues. The V gene lost 6 bases and the J gene lost 4 bases, with 16 bases spanning the gap. Germline values: CDR1 LNHDA, CDR2 SQIVND (reference sequence). The CDR3 reads CASRANGGAYNEQFF. CDR3 DNA: TGTGCCAGTAGAGCCAATGGGGGGGCTTACAATGAGCAGTTCTTC.

The chain recombines TRBV2 with TRBJ1-5; 8 bases map to TRBD1. CDR1 and CDR2 (germline): SNHLY, FYNNEI. The CDR3 contains 17 residues. V lost 6 bases, J lost 2 bases, and 12 bases stayed unmatched. In nucleotides, the CDR3 is TGTGCCAGCAGGGCGGGCGGAGACAGGGGTCGCAATCAGCCCCAGCATTTT. Amino acid sequence: CASRAGGDRGRNQPQHF.

The J gene is TRBJ2-3, the V gene TRBV4-1; 15 positions agree with TRBD2. Germline V gene sequence: CDR1 MGHRA, CDR2 YSYEKL. The CDR3 totals 20 residues. J lost 1 base, V lost 2 bases, and 10 bases had no gene match. The CDR3 region is CASSQIMGLAGGDGTDTQYF. The CDR3 DNA reads TGCGCCAGCAGCCAAATAATGGGACTAGCGGGAGGCGATGGCACAGATACGCAGTATTTT.

The V and J genes are TRBV5-4 and TRBJ1-2, with TRBD1 as a possible D gene (6 bases). V lost 4 bases and J lost 4, with 8 bases in between. Germline V lookup: CDR1 SGHNT, CDR2 YYREEE (reference sequence). The CDR3 runs 12 residues. Written as DNA, the CDR3 is TGTGCCAGCAGCCAGGACAGCTATGGCTACACCTTC. Translated: CASSQDSYGYTF.

The chain has TRBV13 and TRBJ2-7, with a possible D match to TRBD1 (5 bases). This CDR3 region has 14 residues. Trimming shortened V by 1 base and J by 5 bases, and 12 bases separated the two germline ends. Germline V gene sequence: CDR1 PRHDT, CDR2 FYEKMQ (reference sequence). DNA of the CDR3: TGTGCCAGCAGCTTAGTAGCCAGGGCAAACGAGCAGTACTTC. Its translation: CASSLVARANEQYF.

The V and J genes are TRBV18 and TRBJ1-3; D possibly corresponds to TRBD1 (5 bases). V was shortened by 3 bases and J by 7 bases, with 13 bases between the two germline ends. Germline assignment: CDR1 KGHSH and CDR2 LQKENI. The CDR3 is made up of 14 amino acids. The CDR3 spells CASSPGVVRNTIYF. The CDR3 DNA follows: TGTGCCAGCTCACCGGGGGTGGTCCGCAACACCATATATTTT.

This chain connects TRBV18 to TRBJ1-2, with a weak D call TRBD1 (6 bases). Trimming took 5 bases from V and 8 from J, leaving 15 bases between them. The CDR3 extends over 13 amino acids. Per germline, CDR1 KGHSH and CDR2 LQKENI. The CDR3 DNA sequence: TGTGCCAGCTCATCATTTTCAGGGGAAGGCTACACCTTC. Protein sequence: CASSSFSGEGYTF.

The chain uses TRBV7-2 and TRBJ2-5, with D possibly being TRBD2 (5 bases). Germline CDR1 SGHTA, CDR2 FQGNSA. The CDR3 is 15 residues long. Trimming left V 2 bases short and J 2 bases short, with 12 bases between. The CDR3 sequence: CASSLSYLAQETQYF. The CDR3, as DNA: TGTGCCAGCAGCTTATCGTATCTAGCTCAAGAGACCCAGTACTTC.